The present TCR beta chain was sequenced within a study of CD8 T cells in ankylosing spondylitis listed by TCRdb under 2017. Turning to the overall study: The study profiled T cell receptor beta repertoires in healthy donors and ankylosing spondylitis patients to find disease-linked TCR variants. Samples of peripheral blood were taken, and for ankylosing spondylitis patients, synovial fluid was collected as well. The full study cohort was made up of about 25 ankylosing spondylitis patients and around 100 healthy donors. General study outcomes and caveats: The disease-linked clones showed a CD8+ phenotype and occurred at relatively low frequencies in peripheral blood. A TCR beta motif made up of 7 to 9 highly homologous amino acid variants appeared to be characteristic of blood from ankylosing spondylitis patients. The disease-linked clones were reported to be significantly enriched in matched synovial fluid samples from ankylosing spondylitis patients. Some of the motif variants had been reported before in the synovial fluid and blood of reactive arthritis patients, a finding that suggests common disease-initiation mechanisms.

Comments on this clonotype: What this receptor recognizes is not known. Qualities for individual bases were not recorded, and no much larger clone is one base off.

The sequencer was an Illumina HiSeq 2500. Quantitative 5'-RACE with molecular barcodes was used to prepare TCR beta libraries. The authors processed their data as follows. To identify disease-linked TCR variants, a new computational method was used, one built on a probabilistic model of VDJ rearrangement. TCRdb took the public reads, trimmed them with fastp at Q25, ran MiXCR for clone calling and kept in-frame beta chains. Each entry merges the rows of one CDR3 protein and shows their most common DNA and genes. The V and J calls come from TCRdb's annotation, not from the publication. The sample includes 470,000 or so distinct CDR3 sequences, with more than 25% observed a single time. The ten largest clones add up to roughly 0.8% of the sample. The CDR3 numbers 17 residues from cysteine through phenylalanine. Only the CDR3 part of the read is kept: 51 bases, read in frame from the first base. From a lookup of the germline V gene, CDR1 and CDR2 are MGHRA and YSYEKL. V loses 1 base of germline sequence and J loses 3 bases, and the interval between the two ends is 16 bases.

The source is a male donor with ankylosing spondylitis. The chain is encoded by TRBV4-1 joined to TRBJ2-1, with no confidently assigned D gene. Sequenced input: blood, either unsorted or a sorted T cell fraction (not recorded which). The nucleotide sequence is TGCGCCAGCAGCCAAGTACGGAACCCCGTTATCTACAATGAGCAGTTCTTC. Its translation is CASSQVRNPVIYNEQFF.